The T cell receptor (beta chain) described here comes from a study of blood T cell repertoires in COVID-19. Measured with immunoSEQ multiplex PCR; TCRdb has only the in-frame clones, and not every one. Altogether under 85,000 clones are present, about 86% being singletons, with the ten largest covering approximately 12%. This clone showed up just once. Germline-derived CDR1 and CDR2 are SGHTA and FQGTGA. Deletions cut 5 bases from V and 5 bases from J, with 13 bases between. CDR3 length: 13 amino acids. The rearrangement links TRBV7-3 to TRBJ2-7, with a tentative D call TRBD2 (6 bases). The TCR sequence derives from a human donor in a cohort sampled during active COVID-19. The sequenced material came from peripheral blood. Here the CDR3 DNA reads TGTGCCAGCAGCGTCGGCGAGCGGGACGAGCAGTACTTC. Translation gives CASSVGERDEQYF.